This T cell receptor (beta chain) was recovered during a study of T cells in Graves' hyperthyroidism and ophthalmopathy. Details on this clonotype: Antigen unknown.

The CDR3 sequence is 14 residues long. Germline-derived CDR1 and CDR2 are LNHDA and SQIVND (reference sequence). Between the trimmed V and J ends, which lost 7 bases and 5 bases, there was a span of 15 bases. Researchers amplified the TCR beta CDR3 regions from RNA transcripts. First-round RT-PCR targeting the TCR CDR3 was performed with the HTBI primer set. One entry per CDR3 protein results from TCRdb running MiXCR on the multiplex PCR reads. The profile covers about 420,000 distinct CDR3 sequences, with 15% to 19% appearing a single time and 12% to 15% taken by the ten largest. The hyperthyroidism patients had all been newly diagnosed, and their disease duration was under 2 months. Their ages ranged from 18 to 65 years. The PBMCs had their origin in approximately 10 ml of fresh peripheral blood. Points from the study as a whole: Also found in blood were most expanded thyroid clonotypes above 0.001. Before onset, ophthalmopathy was predicted by the model a median about six months earlier.

The sequence was obtained from a woman aged 18-29 years with Graves' hyperthyroidism. The chain couples TRBV19 to TRBJ2-1; no reliable D call. The sequenced sample consisted of blood. CDR3 coding DNA: TGTGCCAGTAACTCTGGGCTTGGGGACAATGAGCAGTTCTTC. As protein: CASNSGLGDNEQFF.